The clone carrying this TCR beta chain was counted many times. Preparing the TCRbeta library involved the use of unique molecular identifiers. TCRdb re-called the PCR reads through MiXCR, storing one row per CDR3 protein. This sample has more than 150,000 distinct CDR3 sequences, with 14% to 15% found just once. Germline V gene lookup returns CDR1 SGHTA and CDR2 FQGNSA. The CDR3 runs to 16 residues. Trimming took off 5 bases at V and 8 bases at J, with 22 bases between the two ends. These data are taken from a study of T-cell reconstitution after alpha-beta-depleted transplantation in children. J is TRBJ2-1 and V is TRBV7-2; perhaps D is TRBD1 or TRBD2 (6 bases each). This receptor was obtained from a human donor who donated a stem cell graft to a child with acute lymphoblastic leukemia. The sample consisted of PBMCs from the stem cell graft donor, taken from the stem cell graft. The CDR3 reads CASSRGGERGAHEQFF. For the CDR3, the DNA is TGTGCCAGCAGCCGTGGGGGTGAAAGGGGGGCCCATGAGCAGTTCTTC.